The TCR beta chain described here comes from a study of chemoradiotherapy in HPV16-positive cancers. Regarding the study as a whole: Functional assays defining HPV-specific T cells used only two HPV16-positive patients.

The ends were cut back, 0 bases at V and 0 bases at J, with 4 bases in the middle. CDR1 and CDR2 from the germline V gene are SGHRS and YFSETQ. The CDR3 loop spans 13 amino acids. In the case of this clone: What it binds is not known.

The table came from immunoSEQ multiplex PCR; TCRdb's copy has only in-frame clones and leaves some out. The repertoire holds about 12,000 clones, with 65% to 85% as singletons. This sample was taken from a patient who underwent chemoradiotherapy. The gene calls are TRBV5-1 and TRBJ2-7; no clear D. This sequence originates from a human donor with HPV-associated anogenital cancer. This chain's CDR3 is CASSLEDSYEQYF. Written as DNA, the CDR3 is TGCGCCAGCAGCTTGGAAGACTCCTACGAGCAGTACTTC.